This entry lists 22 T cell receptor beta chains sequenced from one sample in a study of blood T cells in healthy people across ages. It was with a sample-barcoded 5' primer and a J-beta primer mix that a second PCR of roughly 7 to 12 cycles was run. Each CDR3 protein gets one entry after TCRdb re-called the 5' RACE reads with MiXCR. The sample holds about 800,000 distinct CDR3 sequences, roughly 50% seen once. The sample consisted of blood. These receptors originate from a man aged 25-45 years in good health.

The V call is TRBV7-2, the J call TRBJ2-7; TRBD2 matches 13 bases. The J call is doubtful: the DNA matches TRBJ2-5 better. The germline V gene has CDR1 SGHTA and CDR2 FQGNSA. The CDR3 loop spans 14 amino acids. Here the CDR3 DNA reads TGTGCCACTGCGGGACTAGCGGGATTTGGGACCCAGTACTTC. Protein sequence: CATAGLAGFGTQYF.

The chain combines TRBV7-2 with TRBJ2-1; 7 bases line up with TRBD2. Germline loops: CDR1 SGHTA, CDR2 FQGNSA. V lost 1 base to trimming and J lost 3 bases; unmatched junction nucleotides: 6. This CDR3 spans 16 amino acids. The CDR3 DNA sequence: TGTGCCAGCAGCTTAGAAGGGACTACCCTCTACAATGAGCAGTTCTTC. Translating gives CASSLEGTTLYNEQFF. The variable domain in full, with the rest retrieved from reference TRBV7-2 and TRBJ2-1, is GAGVSQSPSNKVTEKGKDVELRCDPISGHTALYWYRQSLGQGLEFLIYFQGNSAPDKSGLPSDRFSAERTGGSVSTLTIQRTQQEDSAVYLCASSLEGTTLYNEQFFGPGTRLTVL.

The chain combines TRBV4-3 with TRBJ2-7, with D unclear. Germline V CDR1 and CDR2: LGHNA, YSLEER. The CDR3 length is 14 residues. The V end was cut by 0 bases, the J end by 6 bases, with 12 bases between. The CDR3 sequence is CASSQDTTKPEQYF. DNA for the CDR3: TGCGCCAGCAGCCAAGACACGACCAAGCCCGAGCAGTACTTC.

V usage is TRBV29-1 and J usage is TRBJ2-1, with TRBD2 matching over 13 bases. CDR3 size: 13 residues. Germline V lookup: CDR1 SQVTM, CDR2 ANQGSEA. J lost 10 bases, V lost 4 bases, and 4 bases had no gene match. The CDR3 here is CSVGTSGGGEQFF. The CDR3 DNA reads TGCAGCGTTGGGACTAGCGGGGGAGGCGAGCAGTTCTTC.

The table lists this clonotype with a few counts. The CDR3 spells CSVEDRGYTDTQYF. For the CDR3, the DNA is TGCAGCGTTGAAGATCGAGGGTATACAGATACGCAGTATTTT. This chain links TRBV29-1 with TRBJ2-3; D might be TRBD2 (5 bases). V was trimmed by 0 bases and J by 3 bases, leaving 10 bases between them. The CDR3 has 14 residues. From germline, CDR1 is SQVTM and CDR2 ANQGSEA.

The CDR3 nucleotides read TGTGCCACCAGTGCCCTATATCAGCCCCAGCATTTT. Protein: CATSALYQPQHF. V usage is TRBV24-1 and J usage is TRBJ1-5; D not certain. Germline V gene lookup returns CDR1 KGHDR and CDR2 SFDVKD. V lost 5 bases and J lost 5, with 6 bases in between. This CDR3 contains 12 residues.

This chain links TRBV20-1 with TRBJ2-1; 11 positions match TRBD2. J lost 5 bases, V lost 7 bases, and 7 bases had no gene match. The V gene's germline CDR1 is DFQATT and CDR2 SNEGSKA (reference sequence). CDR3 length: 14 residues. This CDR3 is CSVRGTSGDNEQFF. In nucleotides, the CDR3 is TGCAGTGTGAGGGGGACTAGCGGAGACAATGAGCAGTTCTTC.

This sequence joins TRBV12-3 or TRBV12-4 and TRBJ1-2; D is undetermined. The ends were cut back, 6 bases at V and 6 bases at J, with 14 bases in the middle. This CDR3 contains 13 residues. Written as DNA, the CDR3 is TGTGCCAGCAGCCCCACGGCGATAAATGGCTACACCTTC. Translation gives CASSPTAINGYTF.

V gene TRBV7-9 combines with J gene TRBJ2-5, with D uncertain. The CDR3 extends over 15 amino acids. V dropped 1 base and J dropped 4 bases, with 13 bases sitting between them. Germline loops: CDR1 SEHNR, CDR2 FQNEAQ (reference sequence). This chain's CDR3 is CASSLEAGSRETQYF. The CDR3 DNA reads TGTGCCAGCAGCTTAGAGGCAGGTAGTCGAGAGACCCAGTACTTC. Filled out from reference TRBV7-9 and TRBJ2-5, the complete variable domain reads DTGVSQNPRHKITKRGQNVTFRCDPISEHNRLYWYRQTLGQGPEFLTYFQNEAQLEKSRLLSDRFSAERPKGSFSTLEIQRTEQGDSAMYLCASSLEAGSRETQYFGPGTRLLVL.

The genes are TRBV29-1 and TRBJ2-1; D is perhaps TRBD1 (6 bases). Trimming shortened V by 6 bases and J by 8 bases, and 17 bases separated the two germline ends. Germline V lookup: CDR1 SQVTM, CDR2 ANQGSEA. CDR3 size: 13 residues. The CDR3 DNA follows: TGCAGCGTAGCCGGGACATTTGCAGATGAGCAGTTCTTC. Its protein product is CSVAGTFADEQFF.

The CDR3 region has the DNA TGTGCCAGCAAGTCCGGGTCTGGGGCCAACGTCCTGACTTTC. Its protein is CASKSGSGANVLTF. V usage is TRBV27 and J usage is TRBJ2-6; no firm D call. There are 14 residues in the CDR3. V shed 7 bases and J shed 1 base, with 8 bases lying between them. Germline V lookup: CDR1 MNHEY, CDR2 SMNVEV (reference sequence).

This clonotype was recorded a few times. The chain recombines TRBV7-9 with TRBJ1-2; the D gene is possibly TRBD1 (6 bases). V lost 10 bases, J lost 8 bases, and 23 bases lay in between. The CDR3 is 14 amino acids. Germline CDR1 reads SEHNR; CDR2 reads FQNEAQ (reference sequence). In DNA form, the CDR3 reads TGTGCCACCCCATCCGGGACAAGCTACGGGGGCTACACCTTC. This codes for CATPSGTSYGGYTF.

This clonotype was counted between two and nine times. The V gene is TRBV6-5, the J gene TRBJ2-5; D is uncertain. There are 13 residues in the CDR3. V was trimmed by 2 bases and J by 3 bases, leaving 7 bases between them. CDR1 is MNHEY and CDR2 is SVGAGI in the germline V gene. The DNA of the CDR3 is TGTGCCAGCAGTTACCGGGTCGAAGAGACCCAGTACTTC. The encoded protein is CASSYRVEETQYF.

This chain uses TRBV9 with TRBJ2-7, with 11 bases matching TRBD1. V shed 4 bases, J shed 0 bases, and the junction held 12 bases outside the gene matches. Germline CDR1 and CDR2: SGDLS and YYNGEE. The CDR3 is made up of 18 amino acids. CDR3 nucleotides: TGTGCCAGCAGCCCCCGGGACAGGGGGTTGAAGGACTCCTACGAGCAGTACTTC. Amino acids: CASSPRDRGLKDSYEQYF.

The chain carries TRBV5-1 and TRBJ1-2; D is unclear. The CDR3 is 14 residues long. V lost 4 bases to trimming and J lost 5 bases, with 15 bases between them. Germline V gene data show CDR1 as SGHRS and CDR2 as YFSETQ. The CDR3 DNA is TGCGCCAGCAGCCTGACGGACGGCCCATATGGCTACACCTTC. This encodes CASSLTDGPYGYTF.

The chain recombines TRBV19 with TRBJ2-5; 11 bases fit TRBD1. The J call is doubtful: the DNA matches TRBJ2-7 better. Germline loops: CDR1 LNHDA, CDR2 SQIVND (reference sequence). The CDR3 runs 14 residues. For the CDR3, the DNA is TGTGCCAGTAAAACCGGGACAGGGGGAGGCGAGCAGTACTTC. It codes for CASKTGTGGGEQYF.

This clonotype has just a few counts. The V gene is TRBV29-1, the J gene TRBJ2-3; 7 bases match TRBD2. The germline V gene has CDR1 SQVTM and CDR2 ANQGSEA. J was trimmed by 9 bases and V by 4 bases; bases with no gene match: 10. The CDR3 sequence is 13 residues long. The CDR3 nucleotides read TGCAGCGTTGGGGCGGGAGACCAGAGAACGCAGTATTTT. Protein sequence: CSVGAGDQRTQYF.

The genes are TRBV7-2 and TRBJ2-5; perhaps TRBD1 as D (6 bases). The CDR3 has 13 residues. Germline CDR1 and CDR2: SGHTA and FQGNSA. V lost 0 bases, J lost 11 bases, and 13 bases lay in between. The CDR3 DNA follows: TGTGCCAGCAGCTTAGCGAGGGACAATGAGCAGTACTTC. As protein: CASSLARDNEQYF. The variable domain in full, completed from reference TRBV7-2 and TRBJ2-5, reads GAGVSQSPSNKVTEKGKDVELRCDPISGHTALYWYRQSLGQGLEFLIYFQGNSAPDKSGLPSDRFSAERTGGSVSTLTIQRTQQEDSAVYLCASSLARDNEQYFGPGTRLLVL.

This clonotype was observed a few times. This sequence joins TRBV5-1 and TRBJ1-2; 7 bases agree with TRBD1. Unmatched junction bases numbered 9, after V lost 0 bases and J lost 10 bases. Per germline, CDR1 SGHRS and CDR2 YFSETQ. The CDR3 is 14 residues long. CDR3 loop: CASSLGQTGQDYTF. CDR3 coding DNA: TGCGCCAGCAGCTTGGGTCAGACAGGGCAAGACTACACCTTC. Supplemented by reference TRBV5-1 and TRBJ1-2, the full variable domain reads KAGVTQTPRYLIKTRGQQVTLSCSPISGHRSVSWYQQTPGQGLQFLFEYFSETQRNKGNFPGRFSGRQFSNSRSEMNVSTLELGDSALYLCASSLGQTGQDYTFGSGTRLTVV.

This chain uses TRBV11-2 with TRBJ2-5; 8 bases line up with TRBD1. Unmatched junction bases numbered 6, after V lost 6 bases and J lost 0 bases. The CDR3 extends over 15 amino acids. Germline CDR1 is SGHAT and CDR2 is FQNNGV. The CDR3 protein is CASSIGTGYQETQYF. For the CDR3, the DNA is TGTGCCAGCAGTATTGGGACAGGCTACCAAGAGACCCAGTACTTC.

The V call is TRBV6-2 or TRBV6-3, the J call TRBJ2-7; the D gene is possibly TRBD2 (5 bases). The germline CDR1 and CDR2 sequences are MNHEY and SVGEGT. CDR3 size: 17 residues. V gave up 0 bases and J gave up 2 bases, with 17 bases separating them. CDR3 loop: CASSYSISGILTYEQYF. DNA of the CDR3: TGTGCCAGCAGTTACTCGATTTCGGGAATACTTACCTACGAGCAGTACTTC.

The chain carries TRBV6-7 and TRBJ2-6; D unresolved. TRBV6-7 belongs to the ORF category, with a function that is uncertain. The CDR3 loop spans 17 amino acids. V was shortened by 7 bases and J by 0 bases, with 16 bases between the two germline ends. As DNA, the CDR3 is TGTGCCAGCATTCCAAGCCAACTCCCCTCTGGGGCCAACGTCCTGACTTTC. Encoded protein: CASIPSQLPSGANVLTF.